The 12 T cell receptor beta chains in this list originate from one sample, sequenced in a study of OX40 agonist ivuxolimab in advanced cancers. The repertoire was sequenced with immunoSEQ multiplex PCR; TCRdb's copy has only in-frame clones and lacks some. The data show 80,000 to 100,000 clones, 92% seen once. Specimen: CD4+ or CD8+ T cells sorted from blood, collected in a trial of the OX40 agonist ivuxolimab. Source of these receptors: an adult with an advanced solid tumor such as melanoma, head and neck, liver or kidney cancer.

V is TRBV5-1 and J is TRBJ1-6, with a tentative D call TRBD1 (5 bases). CDR1 and CDR2 from the germline V gene are SGHRS and YFSETQ. Trimming shortened V by 4 bases and J by 9 bases, and 14 bases separated the two germline ends. This CDR3 comprises 14 residues. CDR3 nucleotides: TGCGCCAGCAGCCTACGGCCTGGGGCTTCACCCCTCCACTTT. Amino acid sequence: CASSLRPGASPLHF.

CDR3 in DNA: TGTGCCTGGACGAGGGCTGGACAGCTCACAGATACGCAGTATTTT. Its protein is CAWTRAGQLTDTQYF. This rearrangement joins TRBV30 to TRBJ2-3, with D perhaps TRBD1 (6 bases). Germline V gene lookup returns CDR1 GTSNPN and CDR2 SVGIG (reference sequence). The CDR3 is 15 residues long. V lost 4 bases, J lost 2 bases, and 16 bases lay in between.

The sample holds a few counts of this clone. The germline gene is not matched at one end of the junction; a read error may be the cause. The chain recombines TRBV7-7 with TRBJ1-6; 7 positions match TRBD1. Germline V gene sequence: CDR1 SSHAT, CDR2 FNYEAQ (reference sequence). This CDR3 has 13 residues. CDR3 in DNA: TGTGCTAGCAGCTCGGACAGGAATTCACCCCTCCACTTT. Amino acid sequence: CASSSDRNSPLHF.

The chain has TRBV2 and TRBJ2-7; the match to TRBD2 covers 12 bases. Per the germline V gene, CDR1 is SNHLY and CDR2 is FYNNEI. This CDR3 contains 16 residues. V was pared by 5 bases and J by 2 bases, with 7 bases of the junction left unmatched. The CDR3 nucleotides are TGTGCCAGCAGTACCTTGACTAGCGGGGGAACCTACGAGCAGTACTTC. It yields the protein CASSTLTSGGTYEQYF.

This clone occurred a few times. J is TRBJ2-3 and V is TRBV2; the match to TRBD1 covers 8 bases. The CDR3 extends over 14 amino acids. V trimming: 6 bases; J trimming: 2 bases; junction bases outside the gene matches: 4. Germline-derived CDR1 and CDR2 are SNHLY and FYNNEI. This CDR3 reads CASRPTGVTDTQYF. In nucleotides, the CDR3 is TGTGCCAGCAGACCGACAGGGGTCACAGATACGCAGTATTTT.

This chain uses TRBV5-4 with TRBJ2-5, with a weak D call TRBD1 (6 bases). The length of the CDR3 is 14 residues. Trimming pared 1 base from V and 5 bases from J, leaving 12 bases between. The germline V gene encodes CDR1 SGHNT and CDR2 YYREEE (reference sequence). This chain's CDR3 is CASSLIGGMETQYF. CDR3 sequence (DNA): TGTGCCAGCAGCTTGATAGGGGGTATGGAGACCCAGTACTTC.

In nucleotides, the CDR3 is TGTGCCAGCAGCGGACTAGCGGGGGCCCAAGAGACCCAGTACTTC. This codes for CASSGLAGAQETQYF. The chain combines TRBV6-1 with TRBJ2-5; 13 bases are shared with TRBD2. This CDR3 is 15 amino acids long. V shed 6 bases and J 1 base; nucleotides not matched to a gene: 2. Per germline, CDR1 MNHNS and CDR2 SASEGT.

The gene calls are TRBV5-4 and TRBJ2-2; 10 bases map to TRBD1. This CDR3 is 16 amino acids long. J lost 3 bases, V lost 3 bases, and 5 bases had no gene match. The germline V gene encodes CDR1 SGHNT and CDR2 YYREEE (reference sequence). The CDR3 DNA is TGTGCCAGCAGCTCCGGACAGGGGGGGGACACCGGGGAGCTGTTTTTT. As protein: CASSSGQGGDTGELFF.

The J gene is TRBJ1-2, the V gene TRBV6-1; D gene unclear. Germline V gene lookup returns CDR1 MNHNS and CDR2 SASEGT. The CDR3 runs to 14 residues. The V gene lost 5 bases and the J gene lost 8 bases, with 18 bases spanning the gap. CDR3 nucleotides: TGTGCCAGCAGTTTTGCCGGCCTGGGGAAAGGCTACACCTTC. This gives the protein CASSFAGLGKGYTF.

V and J are TRBV7-9 and TRBJ1-2; possibly TRBD1 for D (6 bases). Looked up from germline, CDR1 is SEHNR and CDR2 is FQNEAQ (reference sequence). Trimming cost V 3 bases and J 2 bases, with 7 bases left between them. The length of the CDR3 is 13 residues. The CDR3 sequence: CASSFDRNYGYTF. Written as DNA, the CDR3 is TGTGCCAGCAGCTTCGACAGGAACTATGGCTACACCTTC.

The chain has TRBV27 and TRBJ2-3; 8 bases align to TRBD2. The CDR3 extends over 15 amino acids. J lost 2 bases, V lost 7 bases, and 8 bases had no gene match. Germline V CDR1 and CDR2: MNHEY, SMNVEV (reference sequence). CDR3 loop: CASNRLAGYTDTQYF. The CDR3 coding sequence is TGTGCCAGCAATCGCTTAGCGGGGTACACAGATACGCAGTATTTT.

The chain is built from TRBV13 and TRBJ1-4, with a tentative D call TRBD1 (6 bases). The CDR3 covers 14 residues. CDR1 and CDR2 (germline): PRHDT, FYEKMQ (reference sequence). Trimming removed 8 bases at V and 8 bases at J, with 18 bases between. The chain's CDR3 is CASRSWGAKEKLFF. CDR3 DNA sequence: TGTGCCAGCCGCTCCTGGGGGGCGAAGGAAAAACTGTTTTTT.